This T cell receptor (beta chain) was found in a study of CD8 T cells in Susac syndrome. Germline trimming cut 0 bases from V and 1 base from J; bases unmatched to any gene: 5. The CDR3 extends over 17 amino acids. From germline, CDR1 is SGHRS and CDR2 YFSETQ. Reverse transcription of roughly 0.5 to 1 ug RNA was carried out with random hexamers. One entry per CDR3 protein, called by TCRdb with MiXCR from the immunoSEQ multiplex PCR reads. The sample holds approximately 150,000 distinct CDR3 sequences, approximately 93% seen once. CD8+ and CD4+ T cells circulating in blood were sequenced for TCR beta. The controls were healthy donors who were matched for age and sex.

Sequenced input: CD4+ T cells from PBMCs. This sequence joins TRBV5-1 and TRBJ2-2; TRBD2 matches 8 bases. The TCR was taken from a human donor in good health. As DNA, the CDR3 is TGCGCCAGCAGCTTGGTGCGGGAGGCCCGGAACACCGGGGAGCTGTTTTTT. This encodes CASSLVREARNTGELFF. Combining the CDR3 with reference TRBV5-1 and TRBJ2-2 gives the whole variable domain KAGVTQTPRYLIKTRGQQVTLSCSPISGHRSVSWYQQTPGQGLQFLFEYFSETQRNKGNFPGRFSGRQFSNSRSEMNVSTLELGDSALYLCASSLVREARNTGELFFGEGSRLTVL.